Listed here are 19 T cell receptor beta chains from one sample, sequenced in a study of a mutant IDH1 vaccine in newly diagnosed glioma. Repertoires were generated with immunoSEQ multiplex PCR, while TCRdb's copy carries only in-frame clones and drops some. The sample includes about 50,000 clones, 80% to 90% of them seen just once. Documented time point: baseline, week 1 (first vaccination visit). Treatment: pre-vaccination baseline after standard-of-care therapy. The sequenced sample was PBMCs, obtained from a glioma patient treated with radiotherapy, temozolomide or both. The receptors come from a man aged 35 to 55 with glioma.

The chain recombines TRBV19 with TRBJ1-2; no definite D call. This CDR3 has 13 residues. V was shortened by 3 bases and J by 0 bases, with 5 bases between the two germline ends. Germline CDR1 and CDR2: LNHDA and SQIVND (reference sequence). The CDR3 region is CASSIDSNYGYTF. The CDR3 DNA sequence: TGTGCCAGTAGTATCGACTCTAACTATGGCTACACCTTC.

This clone has just one count. The chain has TRBV6-5 and TRBJ2-7, with TRBD2 matching 9 bases. CDR3 length: 14 amino acids. V lost 6 bases and J lost 4; bases outside the gene matches: 7. Germline assignment: CDR1 MNHEY and CDR2 SVGAGI. CDR3: CASSKTSGGYEQYF. The CDR3 coding sequence is TGTGCCAGCAGCAAGACTAGCGGTGGATACGAGCAGTACTTC.

Note on this clone: Other DNA sequences in this specimen translate into the identical CDR3. The genes are TRBV18 and TRBJ1-1, with D unresolved. Trimming cost V 2 bases and J 1 base, with 11 bases left between them. In germline, CDR1 is KGHSH, CDR2 LQKENI. The CDR3 is 15 residues long. The CDR3 sequence is CASSPSVRRNTEAFF. CDR3 bases: TGTGCCAGCTCACCAAGTGTCCGGCGGAACACTGAAGCTTTCTTT.

The V call is TRBV19, the J call TRBJ2-1; 12 nucleotides line up with TRBD2. This CDR3 comprises 17 residues. V shed 0 bases and J 4 bases; nucleotides not matched to a gene: 4. Germline assignment: CDR1 LNHDA and CDR2 SQIVND (reference sequence). The CDR3 spells CASSIDPSGRVYNEQFF. The CDR3 DNA reads as TGTGCCAGTAGTATAGATCCTAGCGGGAGGGTTTACAATGAGCAGTTCTTC.

The chain recombines TRBV18 with TRBJ2-2, with 11 bases matching TRBD2. Germline V gives CDR1 KGHSH, CDR2 LQKENI. The CDR3 totals 17 residues. V lost 5 bases, J lost 7 bases, and 12 bases stayed unmatched. In nucleotides, the CDR3 is TGTGCCAGCTCAAGATCCTTAGCGGGAGGGCCGAACGGGGAGCTGTTTTTT. The encoded protein is CASSRSLAGGPNGELFF.

This clone was counted once. The rearrangement joins TRBV25-1 to TRBJ2-3; D is unclear. CDR3 size: 15 residues. CDR1 is MGHDK and CDR2 is SYGVNS in the germline V gene. V dropped 2 bases and J dropped 2 bases, with 11 bases sitting between them. The CDR3: CASSEGLVFTDTQYF. In nucleotides, the CDR3 is TGTGCCAGCAGTGAAGGATTGGTTTTCACAGATACGCAGTATTTT. Supplemented by reference TRBV25-1 and TRBJ2-3, the full variable domain reads EADIYQTPRYLVIGTGKKITLECSQTMGHDKMYWYQQDPGMELHLIHYSYGVNSTEKGDLSSESTVSRIRTEHFPLTLESARPSHTSQYLCASSEGLVFTDTQYFGPGTRLTVL.

This chain joins TRBV29-1 and TRBJ1-5, with D possibly being TRBD1 (6 bases). The CDR3 length is 12 residues. Between the trimmed V and J ends, which lost 4 bases and 3 bases, there was a span of 7 bases. The germline V gene has CDR1 SQVTM and CDR2 ANQGSEA. CDR3 region: CSVGQDNQPQHF. DNA of the CDR3: TGCAGCGTTGGACAGGACAATCAGCCCCAGCATTTT.

The V gene is TRBV5-1, the J gene TRBJ2-1, with D possibly matching TRBD2 (5 bases). Germline values: CDR1 SGHRS, CDR2 YFSETQ. This CDR3 spans 17 amino acids. Trimming cost V 3 bases and J 2 bases, with 18 bases left between them. CDR3 bases: TGCGCCAGCAGCTCCAAAGTAGTTGAGGGAGCCTACAATGAGCAGTTCTTC. The encoded protein is CASSSKVVEGAYNEQFF.

The rearrangement joins TRBV6-5 to TRBJ2-5; weak D call: TRBD1 (5 bases). CDR1 and CDR2 from the germline V gene are MNHEY and SVGAGI. Trimming removed 0 bases at V and 4 bases at J, with 9 bases between. This CDR3 contains 14 residues. The CDR3 bases are TGTGCCAGCAGTTACTCAGGACACGGAGAGACCCAGTACTTC. Protein product: CASSYSGHGETQYF.

The chain has TRBV12-5 and TRBJ2-7, with a possible D match to TRBD1 (6 bases). Trimming took 5 bases from V and 2 from J, leaving 13 bases between them. The CDR3 length is 14 residues. Germline-derived CDR1 and CDR2 are LGHNT and FRNRAP. CDR3 in amino acids: CASGVGQSAYEQYF. The CDR3 DNA reads as TGTGCTAGTGGTGTCGGACAGTCTGCCTACGAGCAGTACTTC.

The gene calls are TRBV13 and TRBJ2-3; D is unresolved. The CDR3 length is 14 residues. V lost 8 bases, J lost 4 bases, and 16 bases lay in between. CDR1 is PRHDT, CDR2 FYEKMQ, per germline (reference sequence). The CDR3 DNA reads as TGTGCCAGCGGCGGCGGTCCAAGCGCAGATACGCAGTATTTT. Amino acids: CASGGGPSADTQYF.

The chain joins TRBV5-6 to TRBJ1-1; 9 positions match TRBD1. V lost 4 bases to trimming and J lost 5 bases; unmatched junction nucleotides: 18. The length of the CDR3 is 18 residues. CDR1 is SGHDT, CDR2 YYEEEE, per germline. Written as DNA, the CDR3 is TGTGCCAGCAGCGGCGGCACAGGGGGCCTTTTTCTCTATACTGAAGCTTTCTTT. Translating it yields CASSGGTGGLFLYTEAFF.

This rearrangement joins TRBV6-1 to TRBJ1-4; TRBD1 might be the D (5 bases). Per the germline V gene, CDR1 is MNHNS and CDR2 is SASEGT. This CDR3 is 15 amino acids long. V was trimmed by 5 bases and J by 4 bases, leaving 14 bases between them. The CDR3 region is CASSPSRALNEKLFF. CDR3 in DNA: TGTGCCAGCAGTCCCAGCAGGGCCCTTAATGAAAAACTGTTTTTT.

This chain links TRBV27 with TRBJ2-7; TRBD2 matches 7 bases. The germline V gene has CDR1 MNHEY and CDR2 SMNVEV (reference sequence). With 5 bases clipped from V and 3 bases from J, the junction kept 7 bases outside the gene matches. The CDR3 runs to 14 residues. DNA for the CDR3: TGTGCCAGCAGTCTCGCCGGACTAGACTACGAGCAGTACTTC. Its protein is CASSLAGLDYEQYF.

This clone was observed a handful of times. The rearrangement uses TRBV6-5 and TRBJ1-5, with 10 bases lining up with TRBD1. The junction had 2 bases not matched to a gene; V was cut back by 5 bases and J by 4 bases. Germline V gives CDR1 MNHEY, CDR2 SVGAGI. The CDR3 has 14 amino acids. The CDR3 region has the DNA TGTGCCAGCAGTCCGGACAGGGGGAATCAGCCCCAGCATTTT. Protein product: CASSPDRGNQPQHF.

The CDR3 region has the DNA TGTGCCAGCAGCTTGGACCAGGGCCCTCGGGTGACCCAGTACTTC. This translates into CASSLDQGPRVTQYF. The genes are TRBV5-6 and TRBJ2-5; TRBD1 is a possible D gene (5 bases). Germline V gene sequence: CDR1 SGHDT, CDR2 YYEEEE. The CDR3 has 15 amino acids. V was pared by 0 bases and J by 7 bases, with 16 bases between.

The gene calls are TRBV10-2 and TRBJ2-7; 11 nucleotides agree with TRBD2. This CDR3 has 15 amino acids. Germline CDR1 WSHSY, CDR2 SAAADI. After removal of 5 bases from V and 0 bases from J, the junction contained 3 bases not matched to a gene. CDR3 protein: CASSKGTSGSYEQYF. The CDR3 coding sequence is TGCGCCAGCAGTAAAGGGACTAGCGGCTCCTACGAGCAGTACTTC.

The chain is built from TRBV27 and TRBJ1-1; 9 positions match TRBD1. The CDR3 is 17 amino acids. Germline assignment: CDR1 MNHEY and CDR2 SMNVEV (reference sequence). Unmatched junction bases numbered 14, after V lost 4 bases and J lost 5 bases. The chain's CDR3 is CASSSVPGQGWGTEAFF. CDR3 sequence (DNA): TGTGCCAGCAGTTCGGTCCCGGGACAGGGATGGGGAACTGAAGCTTTCTTT.

V and J are TRBV4-2 and TRBJ2-1, with D possibly TRBD1 on 5 matching bases. Trimming left V 0 bases short and J 0 bases short, with 15 bases between. Germline V gene lookup returns CDR1 LGHNA and CDR2 YNFKEQ. The length of the CDR3 is 18 residues. The CDR3 DNA is TGTGCCAGCAGCCAAGATAGGGGTGGGGCTAGCTCCTACAATGAGCAGTTCTTC. It specifies CASSQDRGGASSYNEQFF.